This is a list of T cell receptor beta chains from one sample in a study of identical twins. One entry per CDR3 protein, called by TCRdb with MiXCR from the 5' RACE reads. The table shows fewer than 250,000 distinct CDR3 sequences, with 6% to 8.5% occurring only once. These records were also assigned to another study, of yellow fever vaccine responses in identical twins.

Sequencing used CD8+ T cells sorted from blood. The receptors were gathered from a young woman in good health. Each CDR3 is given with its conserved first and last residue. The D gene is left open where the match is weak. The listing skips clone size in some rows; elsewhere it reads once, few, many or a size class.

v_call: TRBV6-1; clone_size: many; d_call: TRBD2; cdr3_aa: CASSVPPGGNGADTQYF
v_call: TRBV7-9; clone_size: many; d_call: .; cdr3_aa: CASSTDSPRFTDTQYF
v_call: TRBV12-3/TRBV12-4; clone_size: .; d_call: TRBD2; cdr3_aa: CASSLAGGPHEQFF
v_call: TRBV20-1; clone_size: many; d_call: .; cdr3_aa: CSATPTTLEQYF
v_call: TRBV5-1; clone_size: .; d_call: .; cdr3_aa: CASSSTMFNEQFF
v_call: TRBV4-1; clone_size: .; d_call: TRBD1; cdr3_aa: CASSQEVPETGMNEQFF
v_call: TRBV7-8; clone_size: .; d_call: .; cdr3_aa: CASSLEVRGFGYTF
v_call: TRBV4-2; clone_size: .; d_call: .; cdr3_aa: CASSNVANEQFF
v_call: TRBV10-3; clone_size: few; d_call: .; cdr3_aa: CAIMTDTYNEQFF
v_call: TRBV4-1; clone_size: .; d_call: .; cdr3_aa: CASSHPGGSVGELFF
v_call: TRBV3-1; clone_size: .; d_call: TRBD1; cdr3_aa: CASSDETGTGANEQFF
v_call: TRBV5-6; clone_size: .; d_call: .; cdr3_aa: CASSPGTNLFGQYF
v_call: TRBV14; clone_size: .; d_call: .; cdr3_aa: CASSPTREADTQYF
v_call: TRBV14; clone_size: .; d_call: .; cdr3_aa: CASSQSLNEQFF
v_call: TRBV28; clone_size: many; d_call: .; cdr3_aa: CASRDASWETQYF
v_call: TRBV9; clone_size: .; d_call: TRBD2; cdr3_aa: CASSVGLAGVNEQYF
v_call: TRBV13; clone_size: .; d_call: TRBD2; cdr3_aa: CASSLRLAGVSYF
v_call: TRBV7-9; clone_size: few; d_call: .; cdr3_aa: CASRGLGEQFF
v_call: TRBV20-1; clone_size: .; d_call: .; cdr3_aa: CRVGSGLPYEQYF
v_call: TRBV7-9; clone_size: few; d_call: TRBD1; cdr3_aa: CASSGDRETNYEQYF
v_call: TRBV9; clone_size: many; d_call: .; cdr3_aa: CASSVSGSTDTQYF
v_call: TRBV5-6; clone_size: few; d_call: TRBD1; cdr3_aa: CASSLAPGTGDTGELFF
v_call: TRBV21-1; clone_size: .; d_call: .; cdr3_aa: CASSPGHISSGANVLTF
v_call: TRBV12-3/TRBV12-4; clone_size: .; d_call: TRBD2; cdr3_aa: CASSLGLAGDLFF
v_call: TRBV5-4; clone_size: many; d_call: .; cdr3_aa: CASSLEDWHQGNEQFF
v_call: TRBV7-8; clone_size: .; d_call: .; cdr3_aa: CASSLGVGGLTTSTEAFF
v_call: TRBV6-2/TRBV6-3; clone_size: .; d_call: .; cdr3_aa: CASSSRPPWSSRETQYF